This paragraph reports one T cell receptor (beta chain). What it recognizes is unknown. The data were obtained in a study of T cells after yellow fever vaccination. Overall study: Those fractions that held only low numbers of cells were prepared using the SMART-Seq v4 Ultra Low Input RNA kit.

The study, taken as a whole, reports: By day 5 rather than day 15, the secondary response had peaked, though it was weaker.

5'RACE template switching generated TCR cDNA, adding a universal primer site and UMIs. TCRdb analysed the 5' RACE reads with MiXCR anew, one entry per CDR3 protein. The sample consists of around 200,000 distinct CDR3 sequences, approximately 9.9% of them appearing once. The CDR3 length is 14 residues. Trimming stripped 7 bases from V and 5 bases from J, with 15 bases between. Per the germline V gene, CDR1 is SGHRS and CDR2 is YFSETQ. Source: CD8+ T cells sorted from PBMCs, taken 15 days after the yellow fever booster vaccination. V and J are TRBV5-1 and TRBJ1-4; D not certain. This sequence was found in a man aged 18-30 years who received the YFV17D yellow fever vaccine. CDR3 loop: CASSELQANEKLFF. The CDR3 region has the DNA TGCGCCAGCTCAGAGTTGCAGGCAAATGAAAAACTGTTTTTT.